This T cell receptor (beta chain) is from a study of beta chain features in type 1 diabetes. General observations from the study: A moderate, significant TCRB CDR3 shortening appeared in type 1 diabetes across four CD4+ subsets. VDJ junctions from type 1 diabetes patients carried fewer insertions and larger deletions.

Expressed TCRB transcripts were sequenced because the entire RNA isolate underwent reverse transcription. Profiled with immunoSEQ multiplex PCR; TCRdb holds only in-frame clones, not every one. The table includes around 180,000 clones, around 7.8% detected once. Germline values: CDR1 SQVTM, CDR2 ANQGSEA. This CDR3 has 13 residues. Trimming removed 3 bases from V and 2 bases from J, with 8 bases in between. Many counts were recorded for this clone. Its antigen is unidentified. The V call is TRBV29-1, the J call TRBJ2-1; possibly TRBD2 for D (6 bases). Material: central memory CD4+ T cells from blood. The sequence was collected from a woman aged 40-49 years with type 1 diabetes. The CDR3, as DNA: TGCAGCGTTGAGCGGGAAGCCTACAATGAGCAGTTCTTC. Amino acids: CSVEREAYNEQFF.